This entry is about one T cell receptor (beta chain). This sample stems from a study of blood T cell repertoires in COVID-19. The overall study: Acute-phase and convalescent COVID-19 samples originated in the United States, Italy and Spain.

Everyone who took part was roughly 18 to 89 years old, and they came from 24 US areas. Cohorts were based on clinical histories the participants reported. The J segment lost 7 bases and the V segment lost 5 bases, leaving 8 bases of the junction unmatched. The CDR3 sequence is 14 residues long. The V gene's germline CDR1 is GTSNPN and CDR2 SVGIG (reference sequence). Per the original methods: Estimates of nucleated cell counts were drawn from the amplification of reference gene primers. The assay was immunoSEQ multiplex PCR, and TCRdb's table has in-frame clones only and misses some. V, J and clone size are those of that table, while D and trimming were read from the DNA. In the table there are around 270,000 clones, 88% of which are singletons.

The chain recombines TRBV30 with TRBJ1-6, with 7 bases that match TRBD1. This receptor was identified in a woman aged 40 to 50 who had been exposed to COVID-19. Sequencing used PBMCs or T cells enriched from blood (not recorded which). The chain's CDR3 is CAWADRVGNSPLHF. The DNA for the CDR3 is TGTGCCTGGGCCGACAGGGTAGGGAATTCACCCCTCCACTTT.